The T cell receptor (beta chain) under discussion was sequenced for a study of PD-L1 blockade in urothelial cancer. Study overall: The year 2014 saw patients start atezolizumab, 1,200 mg intravenously every 3 weeks. Blood analysis took place 3 weeks (second dose) and 6 weeks after treatment start. Median T cell yield per blood sample was 141,255 cells.

Some clones are missing from TCRdb's copy, which holds only in-frame ones; the method was immunoSEQ multiplex PCR. Here the sample spans 40,000 to 45,000 clones, around 90% being singletons. Urothelial carcinoma, locally advanced or metastatic, affected the patients. This clone was detected once. Sequences were derived from PBMCs, sampled around atezolizumab (anti-PD-L1) treatment. The TCR comes from a woman aged 55-70 years with urothelial cancer.

CDR3 sequence reads: CAISGGKAGGHPNEQFF. CDR3 bases: TGTGCCATCAGTGGGGGGAAAGCGGGGGGGCACCCCAATGAGCAGTTCTTC. The chain uses TRBV10-3 and TRBJ2-1; 10 nucleotides agree with TRBD2. The CDR3 covers 17 residues. Germline CDR1 is ENHRY and CDR2 is SYGVKD. The J segment lost 6 bases and the V segment lost 4 bases, leaving 12 bases of the junction unmatched.